The T cell receptor (beta chain) described here comes from a study of blood T cell repertoires in COVID-19. As for the study in general: Collection of acute and convalescent COVID-19 samples took place in the United States, Italy and Spain.

The data were produced by immunoSEQ multiplex PCR, yet TCRdb's version contains in-frame clones alone and is incomplete. Of 250,000 or so clones listed, 87% are singletons. This CDR3 has 14 amino acids. V dropped 5 bases and J dropped 6 bases, with 15 bases sitting between them. CDR1 and CDR2 (germline): SGHTA, FQGNSA. The receptor comes from a woman in her forties who had recovered from COVID-19. The V gene is TRBV7-2, the J gene TRBJ2-3, with D possibly matching TRBD1 (6 bases). Specimen: peripheral blood. CDR3 region: CASSPGQRRDTQYF. The CDR3, as DNA: TGTGCCAGCAGCCCCGGACAGCGACGGGATACGCAGTATTTT. The entire variable domain, with the rest obtained from reference TRBV7-2 and TRBJ2-3, is as follows: GAGVSQSPSNKVTEKGKDVELRCDPISGHTALYWYRQSLGQGLEFLIYFQGNSAPDKSGLPSDRFSAERTGGSVSTLTIQRTQQEDSAVYLCASSPGQRRDTQYFGPGTRLTVL.